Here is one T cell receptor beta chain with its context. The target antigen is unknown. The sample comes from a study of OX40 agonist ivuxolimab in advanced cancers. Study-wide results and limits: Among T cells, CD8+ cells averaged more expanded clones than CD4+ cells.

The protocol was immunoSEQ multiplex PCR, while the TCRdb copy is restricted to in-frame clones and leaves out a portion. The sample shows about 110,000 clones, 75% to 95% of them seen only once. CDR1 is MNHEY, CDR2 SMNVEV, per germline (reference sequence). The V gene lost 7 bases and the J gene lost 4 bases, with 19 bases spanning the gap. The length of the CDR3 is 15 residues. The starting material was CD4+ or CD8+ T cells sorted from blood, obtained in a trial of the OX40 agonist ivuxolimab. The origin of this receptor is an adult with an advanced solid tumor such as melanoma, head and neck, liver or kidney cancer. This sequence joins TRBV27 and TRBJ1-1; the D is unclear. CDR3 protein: CASTKEKSRSTEAFF. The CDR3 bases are TGTGCCAGCACCAAAGAGAAGTCCCGAAGCACTGAAGCTTTCTTT.